The 7 T cell receptor beta chains presented below share a single source sample, sequenced in a study of vaccination effects on CD4 cells after COVID-19. Within the ViraFEST assay, antigen-specific CD4+ T cells underwent expansion with viral peptide pools prior to sequencing. Scientists isolated CD4+ T cells after a roughly 10-day culture period ended. No vaccinee had earlier SARS-CoV-2 infection, and nucleocapsid antibodies were negative. The assay was immunoSEQ multiplex PCR, and TCRdb's table has in-frame clones only and misses some. This sample has approximately 30,000 clones, with roughly two thirds found just once. These receptors have no known antigen. The sample consisted of CD4+ T cells from PBMCs cultured with SARS-CoV-2 spike peptides, taken before COVID-19 vaccination. Every receptor here comes from a human donor who received a COVID-19 vaccine.

The V call is TRBV5-4, the J call TRBJ2-1; TRBD2 matches at 14 bases. CDR1 and CDR2 from the germline V gene are SGHNT and YYREEE (reference sequence). The CDR3 loop spans 15 amino acids. The V and J ends lost 4 bases and 8 bases, in that order; junction bases with no gene match: 5. For the CDR3, the DNA is TGTGCCAGCAGCGGGGGGGGACTAGCGGGAGATGAGCAGTTCTTC. Protein product: CASSGGGLAGDEQFF. Complete variable domain (other parts from reference TRBV5-4 and TRBJ2-1): ETGVTQSPTHLIKTRGQQVTLRCSSQSGHNTVSWYQQALGQGPQFIFQYYREEENGRGNFPPRFSGLQFPNYSSELNVNALELDDSALYLCASSGGGLAGDEQFFGPGTRLTVL.

This clone appeared a few times. The gene calls are TRBV14 and TRBJ2-2; D is tentatively TRBD1 or TRBD2 (5 bases each). The CDR3 spans 15 residues. V lost 8 bases, J lost 2 bases, and 15 bases lay in between. Germline CDR1 SGHDN, CDR2 FVKESK. CDR3 sequence (DNA): TGTGCCAGCTCTGCGAGGGGAACCAACACCGGGGAGCTGTTTTTT. Residues: CASSARGTNTGELFF.

The J gene is TRBJ2-1, the V gene TRBV5-1; 12 bases align to TRBD2. Germline V lookup: CDR1 SGHRS, CDR2 YFSETQ. V lost 2 bases and J lost 4; bases outside the gene matches: 1. CDR3 length: 15 amino acids. CDR3 residues: CASSFTSGGYNEQFF. The CDR3 DNA reads TGCGCCAGCAGCTTTACTAGCGGGGGGTACAATGAGCAGTTCTTC.

This clone was counted between two and nine times. J is TRBJ2-7 and V is TRBV10-1; D is perhaps TRBD1 or TRBD2 (5 bases each). Looked up from germline, CDR1 is WNHNN and CDR2 is SYGVQD (reference sequence). The CDR3 runs 13 residues. Trimming took off 8 bases at V and 2 bases at J, with 13 bases between the two ends. CDR3 in DNA: TGCGCCAGCGGGGGAACGGGACCCTACGAGCAGTACTTC. As protein: CASGGTGPYEQYF.

This sequence joins TRBV7-8 and TRBJ2-5, with D perhaps TRBD2 (5 bases). Trimming took off 5 bases at V and 4 bases at J, with 14 bases between the two ends. This CDR3 comprises 14 residues. Germline-derived CDR1 and CDR2 are SGHVS and FQNEAQ. CDR3 sequence: CASSRGPSVETQYF. CDR3 coding DNA: TGTGCCAGCAGCCGAGGGCCCTCCGTAGAGACCCAGTACTTC.

This chain uses TRBV29-1 with TRBJ1-6; possible D gene TRBD1, 6 bases. Germline values: CDR1 SQVTM, CDR2 ANQGSEA. The CDR3 totals 14 residues. V shed 6 bases and J shed 3 bases, with 12 bases lying between them. This CDR3 is CSVGEGDYNSPLHF. The CDR3 DNA reads as TGCAGCGTCGGGGAGGGGGACTATAATTCACCCCTCCACTTT.

In its sample, this clone was seen a few times. This chain connects TRBV6-1 to TRBJ2-3, with D maybe TRBD1 (6 bases). The V and J ends lost 3 bases and 0 bases respectively, with 10 bases between them. Germline V gene data show CDR1 as MNHNS and CDR2 as SASEGT. The CDR3 is 15 residues long. The CDR3 is CASSDRTASTDTQYF. The CDR3 region has the DNA TGTGCCAGCAGTGACCGGACAGCTAGCACAGATACGCAGTATTTT.